These 20 T cell receptor beta chains originate from one sample sequenced in a study of control samples from healthy donors and cancer patients. Libraries were prepared by immunoSEQ multiplex PCR; TCRdb keeps only in-frame clonotypes and omits some of them. Of around 120,000 clones detected, around 89% appear once; the ten largest clones hold about 1.1%. What was sequenced was PBMCs. These receptors were taken from a woman aged 45-65 years with colorectal cancer.

V usage is TRBV20-1 and J usage is TRBJ1-1; D unclear. CDR3 length: 12 residues. Germline assignment: CDR1 DFQATT and CDR2 SNEGSKA (reference sequence). V lost 3 bases to trimming and J lost 1 base, with 6 bases between them. CDR3 in DNA: TGCAGTGCTAGTTGGTCGAACACTGAAGCTTTCTTT. Amino acids: CSASWSNTEAFF.

The gene calls are TRBV19 and TRBJ1-3; D is unclear. The CDR3 sequence is 17 residues long. V was cut by 1 base and J by 0 bases, with 13 bases left in between. Germline V lookup: CDR1 LNHDA, CDR2 SQIVND (reference sequence). The CDR3 is CASSIASEGPSGNTIYF. The CDR3 DNA reads as TGTGCCAGTAGTATAGCGTCGGAGGGTCCCTCTGGAAACACCATATATTTT.

The rearrangement links TRBV6-5 to TRBJ2-2; TRBD1 aligns across 8 bases. There are 14 residues in the CDR3. CDR1 is MNHEY and CDR2 is SVGAGI in the germline V gene. V trimming: 6 bases; J trimming: 7 bases; junction bases outside the gene matches: 7. The CDR3 sequence is CASRRTGSDGELFF. CDR3 nucleotide sequence: TGTGCCAGCAGAAGGACAGGGAGCGACGGGGAGCTGTTTTTT.

This sequence joins TRBV30 and TRBJ2-7; TRBD2 matches at 8 bases. Germline lookup yields CDR1 GTSNPN and CDR2 SVGIG (reference sequence). The V segment lost 5 bases and the J segment 6 bases; nucleotides outside the gene matches: 6. The CDR3 has 12 amino acids. The CDR3 reads CAWSGGPLEQYF. The CDR3, as DNA: TGTGCCTGGTCGGGAGGGCCCCTCGAGCAGTACTTC. The full variable domain, with the rest looked up from reference TRBV30 and TRBJ2-7, is SQTIHQWPATLVQPVGSPLSLECTVEGTSNPNLYWYRQAAGRGLQLLFYSVGIGQISSEVPQNLSASRPQDRQFILSSKKLLLSDSGFYLCAWSGGPLEQYFGPGTRLTVT.

This clone was observed once. Different DNA sequences within this sample yield the same CDR3. CDR3 in DNA: TGTGCCAGCAGCCCCACTTCTGAGACCCAGTACTTC. Translating it yields CASSPTSETQYF. The V call is TRBV3-1 (or the pseudogene TRBV3-2), the J call TRBJ2-5; D not resolved. The CDR3 totals 12 residues. V lost 4 bases, J lost 5 bases, and 8 bases lay in between. Per germline, CDR1 LGHDT and CDR2 YNNKEL (reference sequence).

The rearrangement uses TRBV6-6 and TRBJ1-1; no clear D gene. CDR1 is MNHNY and CDR2 is SVGAGI in the germline V gene (reference sequence). The CDR3 has 13 residues. Trimming left V 7 bases short and J 3 bases short, with 12 bases between. The CDR3 region is CASNQQRDTEAFF. In DNA, the CDR3 is TGTGCCAGCAACCAACAGAGGGACACTGAAGCTTTCTTT.

This chain links TRBV28 with TRBJ1-1; 7 bases agree with TRBD1. Germline values: CDR1 MDHEN, CDR2 SYDVKM. This CDR3 spans 15 amino acids. With 1 base clipped from V and 0 bases from J, the junction kept 2 bases outside the gene matches. The CDR3 reads CASSLSGTVNTEAFF. CDR3 nucleotides: TGTGCCAGCAGTTTATCTGGGACAGTGAACACTGAAGCTTTCTTT.

The chain joins TRBV27 to TRBJ1-3; D is unclear. CDR3 length equals 17 residues. The germline V gene has CDR1 MNHEY and CDR2 SMNVEV (reference sequence). V was pared by 6 bases and J by 0 bases, with 18 bases between. CDR3 residues: CASSGPRAGNSGNTIYF. The DNA for the CDR3 is TGTGCCAGCAGCGGACCCCGGGCCGGGAACTCTGGAAACACCATATATTTT.

This clone was counted a single time. The rearrangement uses TRBV7-9 and TRBJ2-1; 7 bases map to TRBD1. After removal of 4 bases from V and 0 bases from J, the junction contained 3 bases not matched to a gene. The CDR3 extends over 15 amino acids. Germline V CDR1 and CDR2: SEHNR, FQNEAQ (reference sequence). DNA for the CDR3: TGTGCCAGCAGCTCGACAGGGTTCTCCTACAATGAGCAGTTCTTC. Its translation is CASSSTGFSYNEQFF.

V gene TRBV15 combines with J gene TRBJ1-6; 7 positions agree with TRBD1. CDR1 is LNHNV, CDR2 YYDKDF, per germline (reference sequence). Losses at the gene ends were 3 bases for V and 7 bases for J; bases not matched to a gene: 3. This CDR3 spans 14 amino acids. The CDR3 nucleotides read TGTGCCACCAGCAGTAGACAGGGCAATTCACCCCTCCACTTT. It translates to CATSSRQGNSPLHF.

This sequence joins TRBV2 and TRBJ1-1, with no clear D. Germline values: CDR1 SNHLY, CDR2 FYNNEI. Trimming left V 10 bases short and J 2 bases short, with 14 bases between. CDR3 length: 13 amino acids. The CDR3 protein is CANPLSVNTEAFF. CDR3 sequence (DNA): TGTGCCAACCCTCTGTCGGTTAACACTGAAGCTTTCTTT.

The chain employs TRBV10-3 and TRBJ1-1; D is unclear. This CDR3 comprises 14 residues. CDR1 and CDR2 from the germline V gene are ENHRY and SYGVKD. V dropped 6 bases and J dropped 5 bases, with 16 bases sitting between them. CDR3 sequence (DNA): TGTGCCATCAGATCGACCGTAGATGAAACTGAAGCTTTCTTT. Its protein is CAIRSTVDETEAFF.

This clone came up once. This chain links TRBV19 with TRBJ1-2; D is possibly TRBD1 (5 bases). The CDR3 is made up of 15 amino acids. V was pared by 3 bases and J by 8 bases, with 19 bases between. Germline CDR1 LNHDA, CDR2 SQIVND (reference sequence). The CDR3 here is CASSIGREPLWGYTF. The CDR3 DNA follows: TGTGCCAGTAGTATTGGCAGGGAACCCCTATGGGGCTACACCTTC. Using reference TRBV19 and TRBJ1-2 for the parts outside the CDR3, the full variable domain is DGGITQSPKYLFRKEGQNVTLSCEQNLNHDAMYWYRQDPGQGLRLIYYSQIVNDFQKGDIAEGYSVSREKKESFPLTVTSAQKNPTAFYLCASSIGREPLWGYTFGSGTRLTVV.

The rearrangement joins TRBV5-4 to TRBJ1-2; 7 nucleotides agree with TRBD1. The germline V gene encodes CDR1 SGHNT and CDR2 YYREEE (reference sequence). The length of the CDR3 is 13 residues. The V and J ends lost 2 bases and 2 bases, in that order; junction bases with no gene match: 0. The CDR3: CASSLQGNYGYTF. CDR3 coding DNA: TGTGCCAGCAGCTTACAGGGGAACTATGGCTACACCTTC.

The chain is built from TRBV5-1 and TRBJ2-2; D not certain. Looked up from germline, CDR1 is SGHRS and CDR2 is YFSETQ. This CDR3 contains 15 residues. Trimming took 0 bases from V and 1 from J, leaving 7 bases between them. Here the CDR3 reads CASSLVMVNTGELFF. CDR3 in DNA: TGCGCCAGCAGCTTGGTTATGGTGAACACCGGGGAGCTGTTTTTT.

This clone was picked up a small number of times. The J gene is TRBJ1-1, the V gene TRBV7-9; TRBD1 is a possible D gene (6 bases). Germline V lookup: CDR1 SEHNR, CDR2 FQNEAQ (reference sequence). This CDR3 is built from 15 residues. Trimming shortened V by 6 bases and J by 0 bases, and 14 bases separated the two germline ends. The CDR3 DNA follows: TGTGCCAGCAGGCCTCTCGCAGGGGTGAACACTGAAGCTTTCTTT. Protein: CASRPLAGVNTEAFF.

The chain carries TRBV5-4 and TRBJ2-7; 7 bases align to TRBD2. V was pared by 2 bases and J by 7 bases, with 9 bases of the junction left unmatched. This CDR3 has 14 residues. CDR1 is SGHNT and CDR2 is YYREEE in the germline V gene (reference sequence). CDR3 bases: TGTGCCAGCAGCTTAAGAAGCACGGGGGGAGAGCAGTACTTC. This gives the protein CASSLRSTGGEQYF.

The V and J genes are TRBV5-3 and TRBJ2-7; D unresolved. TRBV5-3 is flagged as an ORF with uncertain function. This CDR3 contains 14 residues. V lost 3 bases to trimming and J lost 3 bases, with 13 bases between them. In DNA, the CDR3 is TGTGCCAGAAGCTCCGCGTGGGTCGTCTACGAGCAGTACTTC. This gives the protein CARSSAWVVYEQYF.

This clone has only a few counts. The gene calls are TRBV5-6 and TRBJ2-5; D is unresolved. The CDR3 consists of 13 residues. Germline loops: CDR1 SGHDT, CDR2 YYEEEE. V was pared by 0 bases and J by 1 base, with 4 bases between. CDR3 nucleotides: TGTGCCAGCAGCTTGGGAGGCCAAGAGACCCAGTACTTC. This codes for CASSLGGQETQYF.

The chain uses TRBV13 and TRBJ1-1; D unresolved. Per the germline V gene, CDR1 is PRHDT and CDR2 is FYEKMQ (reference sequence). The ends were cut back, 3 bases at V and 3 bases at J, with 14 bases in the middle. The CDR3 sequence is 15 residues long. The CDR3: CASSLRAYWDTEAFF. As DNA, the CDR3 is TGTGCCAGCAGCTTGAGGGCCTATTGGGACACTGAAGCTTTCTTT.